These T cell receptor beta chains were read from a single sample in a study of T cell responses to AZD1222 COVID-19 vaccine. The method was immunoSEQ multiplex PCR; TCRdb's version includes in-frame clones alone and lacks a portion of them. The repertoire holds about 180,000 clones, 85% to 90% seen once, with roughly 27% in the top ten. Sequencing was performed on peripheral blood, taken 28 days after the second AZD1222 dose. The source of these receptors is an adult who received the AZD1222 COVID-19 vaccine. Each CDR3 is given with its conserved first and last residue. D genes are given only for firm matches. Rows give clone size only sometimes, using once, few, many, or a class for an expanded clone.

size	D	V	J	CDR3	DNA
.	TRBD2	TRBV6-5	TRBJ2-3	CASREGGVTDTQYF	TGTGCCAGCCGGGAGGGGGGGGTCACAGATACGCAGTATTTT
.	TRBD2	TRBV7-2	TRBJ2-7	CASSWIAGSKYEQYF	TGTGCCAGCAGCTGGATAGCGGGGAGCAAATACGAGCAGTACTTC
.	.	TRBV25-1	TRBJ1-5	CASSEGGGQPQHF	TGTGCCAGCAGTGAAGGGGGCGGTCAGCCCCAGCATTTT
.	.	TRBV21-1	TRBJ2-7	CASSKKGPSGGTYYEQYF	TGTGCCAGCAGCAAAAAAGGGCCTAGCGGAGGAACCTACTACGAGCAGTACTTC
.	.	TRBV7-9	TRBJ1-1	CASSWGGNTEAFF	TGTGCCAGCAGCTGGGGGGGAAACACTGAAGCTTTCTTT
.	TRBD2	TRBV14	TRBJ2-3	CASSQGGRGVTDTQYF	TGTGCCAGCAGCCAGGGCGGGAGAGGCGTTACAGATACGCAGTATTTT
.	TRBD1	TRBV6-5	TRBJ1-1	CASHPPRGRNTEAFF	TGTGCCAGCCACCCACCAAGGGGGCGCAACACTGAAGCTTTCTTT
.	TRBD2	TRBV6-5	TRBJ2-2	CASRTSGDNTGELFF	TGTGCCAGCAGGACTAGCGGGGACAACACCGGGGAGCTGTTTTTT
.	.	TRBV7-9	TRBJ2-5	CASSLTVGETQYF	TGTGCCAGCAGCCTCACAGTGGGAGAGACCCAGTACTTC
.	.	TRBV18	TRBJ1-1	CASSPPTRSETEAFF	TGTGCCAGCTCACCTCCCACTCGGTCCGAAACTGAAGCTTTCTTT
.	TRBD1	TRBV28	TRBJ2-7	CASSFGGTGKNEQYF	TGTGCCAGCAGTTTTGGGGGGACAGGGAAGAACGAGCAGTACTTC
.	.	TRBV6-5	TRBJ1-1	CASSYARRTEAFF	TGTGCCAGCAGTTACGCCAGGCGCACTGAAGCTTTCTTT
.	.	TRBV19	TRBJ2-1	CASSIPWRYNEQFF	TGTGCCAGTAGTATCCCCTGGCGGTACAATGAGCAGTTCTTC
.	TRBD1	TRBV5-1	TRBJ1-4	CASSTGQGGNEKLFF	TGCGCCAGCAGTACTGGACAGGGAGGTAATGAAAAACTGTTTTTT
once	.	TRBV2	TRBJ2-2	CASSVTGELFF	TGTGCCAGCAGTGTCACCGGGGAGCTGTTTTTT
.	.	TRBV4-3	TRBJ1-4	CASSGGATLGDEKLFF	TGCGCCAGCAGCGGGGGGGCCACGTTGGGCGATGAAAAACTGTTTTTT
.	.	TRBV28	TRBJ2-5	CASSFVETQYF	TGTGCCAGCAGTTTCGTGGAGACCCAGTACTTC
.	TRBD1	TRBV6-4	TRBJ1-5	CASSEGARGQPQHF	TGTGCCAGCAGTGAAGGGGCCAGGGGGCAGCCCCAGCATTTT
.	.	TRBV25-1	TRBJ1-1	CASSPRGGQNTEAFF	TGTGCCAGCAGTCCAAGGGGAGGACAGAACACTGAAGCTTTCTTT
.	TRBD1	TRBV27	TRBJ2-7	CASSLTGVGEQYF	TGTGCCAGCAGTTTGACAGGGGTGGGCGAGCAGTACTTC
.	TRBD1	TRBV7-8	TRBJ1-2	CASSLKQGNYGYTF	TGTGCCAGCAGCTTGAAACAGGGGAACTATGGCTACACCTTC
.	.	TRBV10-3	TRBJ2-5	CAISKARQLVSRGWTETQYF	TGTGCCATCAGTAAGGCCCGACAGCTAGTCTCGAGGGGGTGGACGGAGACCCAGTACTTC
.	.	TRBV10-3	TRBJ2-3	CATSGVADTQYF	TGTGCCACCAGTGGGGTGGCAGATACGCAGTATTTT
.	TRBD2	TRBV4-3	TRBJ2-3	CASSPSGGVGSLDTQYF	TGCGCCAGCAGCCCTTCCGGGGGGGTTGGGAGTCTAGATACGCAGTATTTT
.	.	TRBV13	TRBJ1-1	CASSADWNTEAFF	TGTGCCAGCAGCGCGGATTGGAACACTGAAGCTTTCTTT
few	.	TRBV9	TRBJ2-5	CASSVVGGEMETQYF	TGTGCCAGCAGCGTAGTCGGGGGAGAGATGGAGACCCAGTACTTC
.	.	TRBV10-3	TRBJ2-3	CAISRTRGQSDTQYF	TGTGCCATCAGCCGCACCCGAGGGCAGTCAGATACGCAGTATTTT
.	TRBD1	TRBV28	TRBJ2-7	CASHPGQGAYEQYF	TGTGCCAGCCACCCGGGACAGGGGGCCTACGAGCAGTACTTC
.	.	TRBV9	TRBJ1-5	CASSVGDQPQHF	TGTGCCAGCAGCGTAGGAGACCAGCCCCAGCATTTT
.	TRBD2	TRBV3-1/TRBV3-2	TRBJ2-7	CASSAGTTFYEQYF	TGTGCCAGCAGCGCCGGGACTACCTTCTACGAGCAGTACTTC
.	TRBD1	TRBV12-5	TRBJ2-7	CASGADRAGEQYF	TGTGCTAGTGGGGCGGACAGGGCGGGAGAGCAGTACTTC
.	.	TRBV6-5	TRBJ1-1	CASSYSGGGEAFF	TGTGCCAGCAGTTACTCGGGGGGCGGAGAAGCTTTCTTT
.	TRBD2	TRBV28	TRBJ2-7	CASSLGTSGHPAGYF	TGTGCCAGCAGTTTAGGGACTAGCGGGCACCCAGCTGGGTACTTC
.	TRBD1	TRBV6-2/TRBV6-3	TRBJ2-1	CASSYAEQGADEQFF	TGTGCCAGCAGTTACGCGGAACAGGGGGCTGATGAGCAGTTCTTC
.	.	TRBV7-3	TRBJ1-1	CASSLTQGHSEAFF	TGTGCCAGCAGCTTAACACAGGGTCATTCTGAAGCTTTCTTT
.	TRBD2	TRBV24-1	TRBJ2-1	CATSELAGGPYNEQFF	TGTGCCACCAGTGAACTAGCGGGAGGGCCCTACAATGAGCAGTTCTTC
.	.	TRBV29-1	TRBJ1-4	CSVGDEKLFF	TGCAGCGTTGGGGATGAAAAACTGTTTTTT
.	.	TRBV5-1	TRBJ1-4	CATSEAGSTNEKLFF	TGCGCCACCTCGGAAGCGGGATCAACTAATGAAAAACTGTTTTTT
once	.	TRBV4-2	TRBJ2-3	CASSQGPSDTQYF	TGTGCCAGCAGCCAGGGACCCTCAGATACGCAGTATTTT
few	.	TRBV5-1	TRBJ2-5	CASSPGGVRETQYF	TGCGCCAGCAGCCCGGGGGGCGTCCGGGAGACCCAGTACTTC
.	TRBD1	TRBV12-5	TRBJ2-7	CASGLSDRGRSYEQYF	TGTGCTAGTGGTTTGTCAGACAGGGGGAGATCCTACGAGCAGTACTTC
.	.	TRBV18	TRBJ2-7	CASSPRGGGPYEQYF	TGTGCCAGCTCACCACGAGGGGGGGGTCCCTACGAGCAGTACTTC
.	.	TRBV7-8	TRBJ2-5	CASSLARATRRETQYF	TGTGCCAGCAGCTTAGCGCGCGCTACCCGGAGGGAGACCCAGTACTTC
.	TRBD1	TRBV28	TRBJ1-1	CASSSGTGRNEAFF	TGTGCCAGCAGTTCAGGGACAGGGAGGAATGAAGCTTTCTTT